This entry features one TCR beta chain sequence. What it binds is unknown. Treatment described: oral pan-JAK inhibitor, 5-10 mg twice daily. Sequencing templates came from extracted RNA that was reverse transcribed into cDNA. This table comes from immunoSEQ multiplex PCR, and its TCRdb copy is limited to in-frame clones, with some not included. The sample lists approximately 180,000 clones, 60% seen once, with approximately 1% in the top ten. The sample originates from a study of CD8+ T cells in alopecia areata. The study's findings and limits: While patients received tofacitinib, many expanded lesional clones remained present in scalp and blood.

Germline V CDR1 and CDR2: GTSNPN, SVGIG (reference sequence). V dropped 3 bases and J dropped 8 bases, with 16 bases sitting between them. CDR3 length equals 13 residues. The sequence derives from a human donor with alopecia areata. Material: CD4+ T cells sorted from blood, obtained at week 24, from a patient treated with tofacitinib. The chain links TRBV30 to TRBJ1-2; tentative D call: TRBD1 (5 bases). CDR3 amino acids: CAWRATMGVGYTF. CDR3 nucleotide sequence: TGTGCCTGGAGGGCGACGATGGGGGTAGGCTACACCTTC.